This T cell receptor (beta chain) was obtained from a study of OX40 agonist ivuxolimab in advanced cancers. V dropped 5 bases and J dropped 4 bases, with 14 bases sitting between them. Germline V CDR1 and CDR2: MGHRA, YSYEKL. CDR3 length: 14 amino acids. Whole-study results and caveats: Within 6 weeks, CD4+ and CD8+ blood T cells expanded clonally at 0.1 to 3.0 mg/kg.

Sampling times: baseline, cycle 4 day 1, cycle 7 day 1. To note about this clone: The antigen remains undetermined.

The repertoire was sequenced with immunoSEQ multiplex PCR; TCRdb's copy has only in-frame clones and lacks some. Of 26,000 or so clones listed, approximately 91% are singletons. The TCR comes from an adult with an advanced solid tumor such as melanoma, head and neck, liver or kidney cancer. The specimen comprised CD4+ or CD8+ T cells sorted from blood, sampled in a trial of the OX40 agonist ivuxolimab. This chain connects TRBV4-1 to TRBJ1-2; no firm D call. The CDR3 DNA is TGCGCCAGCAGCGGGAACCGAAAGACCTATGGCTACACCTTC. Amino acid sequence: CASSGNRKTYGYTF.